This T cell receptor (beta chain) came from a study of T cell changes during pregnancy in multiple sclerosis. There are 17 residues in the CDR3. Germline V gene sequence: CDR1 LGHNA, CDR2 YNFKEQ. The J segment lost 5 bases and the V segment lost 1 base, leaving 9 bases of the junction unmatched. This clone has only one observation. Produced via immunoSEQ multiplex PCR; TCRdb's table is partial and in-frame only. The sample includes 85,000 to 100,000 clones, approximately 92% of them seen just once. The source of this sequence is a female donor with multiple sclerosis, enrolled in a pregnancy study. Sequencing was performed on peripheral blood, taken after pregnancy. The V call is TRBV4-2, the J call TRBJ2-7, with 12 bases that match TRBD1. DNA of the CDR3: TGTGCCAGCAGCCAAGCTTGGGGACAGGGGGCATTGGACGAGCAGTACTTC. This gives the protein CASSQAWGQGALDEQYF.